This passage covers 16 T cell receptor beta chains from one sample sequenced in a study of T-cell reconstitution after alpha-beta-depleted transplantation in children. This sample's TCRbeta library carried unique molecular identifier barcodes. Each CDR3 protein gets one entry after TCRdb re-called the PCR reads with MiXCR. This table holds a few hundred thousand distinct CDR3 sequences, 13% found once. The source was PBMCs, mostly from graft donor cells, collected 360 days after TCRalphabeta/CD19-depleted stem cell transplant. The receptors stem from a male patient aged 5 to 17 who had a stem cell transplant for acute myeloid leukemia, so the T cells may come from the graft donor.

This clonotype has a handful of counts. The V and J genes are TRBV27 and TRBJ2-3; 7 positions match TRBD2. Germline V gene data show CDR1 as MNHEY and CDR2 as SMNVEV (reference sequence). The junction had 2 bases not matched to a gene; V was cut back by 3 bases and J by 5 bases. The CDR3 runs to 13 residues. CDR3 nucleotide sequence: TGTGCCAGCAGTTTCACGGGAGGAGATACGCAGTATTTT. It yields the protein CASSFTGGDTQYF.

This clonotype has more than one count but fewer than ten. The chain uses TRBV5-1 and TRBJ1-1, with a possible D match to TRBD1 (5 bases). Trimming cost V 4 bases and J 1 base, with 14 bases left between them. Germline CDR1 and CDR2: SGHRS and YFSETQ. The CDR3 contains 15 residues. CDR3 coding DNA: TGCGCCAGCAGCAAGGGGCCACCTTGGAACACTGAAGCTTTCTTT. It yields the protein CASSKGPPWNTEAFF.

The rearrangement joins TRBV29-1 to TRBJ2-7; 7 bases fit TRBD2. The CDR3 contains 14 residues. V lost 4 bases and J lost 3; bases outside the gene matches: 9. CDR1 and CDR2 from the germline V gene are SQVTM and ANQGSEA. CDR3 protein: CSVGGAGQIYEQYF. CDR3 sequence (DNA): TGCAGCGTTGGTGGAGCGGGGCAGATCTACGAGCAGTACTTC.

This clonotype was observed at least ten times. The rearrangement links TRBV5-1 to TRBJ2-7; 7 nucleotides line up with TRBD2. The J segment lost 6 bases and the V segment lost 1 base, leaving 7 bases of the junction unmatched. This CDR3 has 14 amino acids. Germline CDR1 SGHRS, CDR2 YFSETQ. CDR3 sequence: CASSLRAGVVEQYF. The CDR3 bases are TGCGCCAGCAGCTTGCGGGCGGGAGTGGTCGAGCAGTACTTC. Full variable domain (missing parts from reference TRBV5-1 and TRBJ2-7): KAGVTQTPRYLIKTRGQQVTLSCSPISGHRSVSWYQQTPGQGLQFLFEYFSETQRNKGNFPGRFSGRQFSNSRSEMNVSTLELGDSALYLCASSLRAGVVEQYFGPGTRLTVT.

This clonotype was found many times. V gene TRBV5-1 combines with J gene TRBJ2-3; 9 bases agree with TRBD1. V dropped 5 bases and J dropped 4; count of bases not matched to a gene: 5. Germline V gene lookup returns CDR1 SGHRS and CDR2 YFSETQ. CDR3 length: 14 residues. In nucleotides, the CDR3 is TGCGCCAGCAGGGACAGGGGCCGGGCAGATACGCAGTATTTT. This sequence encodes CASRDRGRADTQYF.

The J gene is TRBJ2-7, the V gene TRBV20-1; D unclear. The germline V gene has CDR1 DFQATT and CDR2 SNEGSKA (reference sequence). CDR3 length: 13 amino acids. V was pared by 0 bases and J by 3 bases, with 9 bases between. This CDR3 reads CSAREGNGYEQYF. CDR3 bases: TGCAGTGCTAGAGAGGGGAATGGCTACGAGCAGTACTTC.

This clonotype has ten or more counts. The chain uses TRBV20-1 and TRBJ2-7; 12 nucleotides agree with TRBD1. The germline V gene encodes CDR1 DFQATT and CDR2 SNEGSKA (reference sequence). This CDR3 comprises 15 residues. V shed 4 bases, J shed 3 bases, and the junction held 7 bases outside the gene matches. The DNA of the CDR3 is TGCAGTGCTATACCCGGGACAGGGGGCTTCTACGAGCAGTACTTC. This sequence encodes CSAIPGTGGFYEQYF.

In this sample, this clonotype turned up many times. The rearrangement joins TRBV7-2 to TRBJ2-3; 8 bases map to TRBD2. Germline-derived CDR1 and CDR2 are SGHTA and FQGNSA. The V segment lost 1 base and the J segment 0 bases; nucleotides outside the gene matches: 3. The length of the CDR3 is 16 residues. This CDR3 reads CASSLDGGASTDTQYF. CDR3 DNA sequence: TGTGCCAGCAGCTTAGACGGGGGGGCTAGCACAGATACGCAGTATTTT.

This clonotype was seen ten or more times. This rearrangement joins TRBV20-1 to TRBJ2-7; 12 positions agree with TRBD2. The CDR3 is 16 amino acids. CDR1 DFQATT and CDR2 SNEGSKA come from the germline V gene (reference sequence). After removal of 4 bases from V and 7 bases from J, the junction contained 14 bases not matched to a gene. The CDR3 nucleotides read TGCAGTGCTATGGATAGGGGGCTAGCGGGAGGGGGAGAGCAGTACTTC. Its translation is CSAMDRGLAGGGEQYF.

V usage is TRBV7-8 and J usage is TRBJ2-7; the match to TRBD1 covers 9 bases. V was clipped by 5 bases and J by 4 bases; unmatched bases: 9. The germline V gene has CDR1 SGHVS and CDR2 FQNEAQ. The length of the CDR3 is 15 residues. The CDR3 region has the DNA TGTGCCAGCAGCCCAATGGACAGGGGAAGTTACGAGCAGTACTTC. Translated: CASSPMDRGSYEQYF.

With respect to this clonotype: It may be a read error: a sequence one base away is much more abundant. Because the CDR3 is missing its conserved closing phenylalanine or tryptophan, this is likely a read error. The chain carries TRBV10-2 and TRBJ2-3; D perhaps matches TRBD2 (6 bases). Trimming removed 8 bases at V and 0 bases at J, with 18 bases between. Germline V CDR1 and CDR2: WSHSY, SAAADI. The CDR3 spans 16 residues. The DNA for the CDR3 is TGCGCCAGCCCCCGGGGCCCGGGAGCGAGCACAGATACGCAGTATTCT. Encoded protein: CASPRGPGASTDTQYS.

The sample holds a few counts of this clonotype. The chain has TRBV7-3 and TRBJ2-1; the D is unclear. The CDR3 length is 13 residues. Germline V gives CDR1 SGHTA, CDR2 FQGTGA. Trimming took off 5 bases at V and 10 bases at J, with 15 bases between the two ends. The CDR3 loop reads CASSPGRYSEQFF. The CDR3 region has the DNA TGTGCCAGCAGCCCCGGCCGCTATTCGGAGCAGTTCTTC. Full variable domain (missing parts from reference TRBV7-3 and TRBJ2-1): GAGVSQTPSNKVTEKGKYVELRCDPISGHTALYWYRQSLGQGPEFLIYFQGTGAADDSGLPNDRFFAVRPEGSVSTLKIQRTERGDSAVYLCASSPGRYSEQFFGPGTRLTVL.

This clonotype turned up a few times. The chain employs TRBV19 and TRBJ2-2; D not certain. From germline, CDR1 is LNHDA and CDR2 SQIVND (reference sequence). V was pared by 1 base and J by 2 bases, with 8 bases between. The CDR3 length is 15 residues. The CDR3 DNA follows: TGTGCCAGTAGTATAGCTAACTCAAACACCGGGGAGCTGTTTTTT. As protein: CASSIANSNTGELFF.

The rearrangement joins TRBV21-1 to TRBJ2-1; the table's D call, TRBD1, was not checked against the DNA. TRBV21-1 is a known pseudogene. This CDR3 has 18 residues. CDR3 in DNA: TGTGCCAGCAGCAAAGCGAGGCGGAGCGCCCAATCCTACAATGAGCAGTTCTTC. As protein: CASSKARRSAQSYNEQFF.

The V and J genes are TRBV20-1 and TRBJ2-3; 7 bases match TRBD1. CDR3 length: 14 residues. Germline CDR1 reads DFQATT; CDR2 reads SNEGSKA (reference sequence). J was trimmed by 3 bases and V by 3 bases; bases with no gene match: 6. Written as DNA, the CDR3 is TGCAGTGCTAGGGCGGACAGGAGAACAGATACGCAGTATTTT. This codes for CSARADRRTDTQYF.

This clonotype appeared a few times. V usage is TRBV6-2 or TRBV6-3 and J usage is TRBJ2-1; D is perhaps TRBD1 (5 bases). Germline CDR1 reads MNHEY; CDR2 reads SVGEGT. V gave up 1 base and J gave up 0 bases, with 10 bases separating them. The CDR3 consists of 16 residues. For the CDR3, the DNA is TGTGCCAGCAGTTACTGGTACAGGAGCTCCTACAATGAGCAGTTCTTC. Protein sequence: CASSYWYRSSYNEQFF.